This entry lists 9 T cell receptor beta chains sequenced from one sample in a study of blood T cell repertoires in COVID-19. Generated by immunoSEQ multiplex PCR, the TCRdb table keeps only in-frame clones and is missing some. The sample has approximately 170,000 clones, roughly 83% seen once. Material for sequencing was PBMCs or T cells enriched from blood (not recorded which). All receptors derive from a woman in her 30s who had recovered from COVID-19.

This chain connects TRBV6-5 to TRBJ2-2; D possibly corresponds to TRBD1 (6 bases). The CDR3 consists of 14 residues. With 6 bases removed from V and 5 bases from J, the gap between germline ends came to 13 bases. CDR1 and CDR2 (germline): MNHEY, SVGAGI. CDR3 DNA: TGTGCCAGCAGAAGGGGGACAAAAACCGGGGAGCTGTTTTTT. It translates to CASRRGTKTGELFF.

The V gene is TRBV24-1, the J gene TRBJ1-2; 7 bases match TRBD1. Germline V gene lookup returns CDR1 KGHDR and CDR2 SFDVKD. J gave up 2 bases and V 4 bases, and 3 bases lay outside the gene matches. The CDR3 sequence is 14 residues long. The CDR3 loop is CATSDDRANYGYTF. The CDR3 coding sequence is TGTGCCACCAGTGACGACAGGGCGAACTATGGCTACACCTTC.

This sequence joins TRBV18 and TRBJ2-1; tentatively, D is TRBD2 (5 bases). Per the germline V gene, CDR1 is KGHSH and CDR2 is LQKENI. V was clipped by 5 bases and J by 0 bases, with 11 bases between them. The CDR3 is 15 amino acids. CDR3 DNA: TGTGCCAGCTCAGCTCTAGCTAGCTCCTACAATGAGCAGTTCTTC. It is translated as CASSALASSYNEQFF.

The chain employs TRBV18 and TRBJ2-1; 13 bases are shared with TRBD2. Germline V gene lookup returns CDR1 KGHSH and CDR2 LQKENI. The CDR3 spans 16 residues. J lost 9 bases, V lost 0 bases, and 5 bases had no gene match. The DNA of the CDR3 is TGTGCCAGCTCACCACCTCGGACTAGCGGGAGTAGTGAGCAGTTCTTC. It yields the protein CASSPPRTSGSSEQFF. Full variable domain (outside the CDR3, taken from reference TRBV18 and TRBJ2-1): NAGVMQNPRHLVRRRGQEARLRCSPMKGHSHVYWYRQLPEEGLKFMVYLQKENIIDESGMPKERFSAEFPKEGPSILRIQQVVRGDSAAYFCASSPPRTSGSSEQFFGPGTRLTVL.

This chain links TRBV4-1 with TRBJ2-5; 11 bases fit TRBD2. The V gene's germline CDR1 is MGHRA and CDR2 YSYEKL. V trimming: 3 bases; J trimming: 1 base; junction bases outside the gene matches: 7. The CDR3 length is 17 residues. Here the CDR3 reads CASSQGSGTSGQETQYF. The CDR3 DNA reads TGCGCCAGCAGCCAGGGGTCCGGGACTAGCGGCCAAGAGACCCAGTACTTC.

A remark on this clone: One end of the junction fails to match germline, which may point to a read error. This chain joins TRBV7-7 and TRBJ2-5, with D possibly TRBD2 on 6 matching bases. Germline CDR1 is SSHAT and CDR2 is FNYEAQ (reference sequence). The CDR3 runs to 15 residues. The CDR3 region has the DNA TGTGCTAGCAGCTTAGGTTCGGGGGAAAGCGAGACCCAGTACTTC. This translates into CASSLGSGESETQYF.

The CDR3 DNA is TGTGCCAGCAGTCGGGACACCCGGGCGGATCAGCCCCAGCATTTT. Protein product: CASSRDTRADQPQHF. The chain combines TRBV28 with TRBJ1-5; maybe TRBD1 (6 bases). The CDR3 sequence is 15 residues long. CDR1 is MDHEN and CDR2 is SYDVKM in the germline V gene. Trimming stripped 5 bases from V and 5 bases from J, with 16 bases between.

This sequence joins TRBV18 and TRBJ1-2, with 9 bases that match TRBD1. V gave up 3 bases and J gave up 0 bases; unmatched junction bases: 14. The CDR3 sequence is 19 residues long. Looked up from germline, CDR1 is KGHSH and CDR2 is LQKENI. The CDR3: CASSPLSGGTGTTNYGYTF. CDR3 nucleotides: TGTGCCAGCTCACCTTTATCCGGCGGGACAGGGACTACTAACTATGGCTACACCTTC.

The chain couples TRBV3-1 (or the pseudogene TRBV3-2) to TRBJ2-3; D gene uncertain. Germline CDR1 LGHDT, CDR2 YNNKEL (reference sequence). The CDR3 contains 16 residues. V was clipped by 0 bases and J by 0 bases, with 10 bases between them. The CDR3 DNA follows: TGTGCCAGCAGCCAAGAAGGTAGCAGAAGCACAGATACGCAGTATTTT. It codes for CASSQEGSRSTDTQYF.